This T cell receptor beta chain was sequenced during a study of T-cell reconstitution after alpha-beta-depleted transplantation in children. The study, taken as a whole, reports: Hyperexpanded clones declined; after one year, newly produced T cells mostly supplied diversity.

This clonotype was picked up many times. The antigen is not known. It was with unique molecular identifiers that the TCRbeta library was prepared. TCRdb re-analysed the PCR reads in MiXCR, keeping a single row per CDR3 protein. The profile shows about 440,000 distinct CDR3 sequences, approximately 41% of them singletons. This CDR3 comprises 14 residues. CDR1 is SGHTA, CDR2 FQGNSA, per germline. The ends were cut back, 3 bases at V and 0 bases at J, with 6 bases in the middle. The gene calls are TRBV7-2 and TRBJ2-4, with D uncertain. The TCR originated in a girl aged 2 to 9 with aplastic anemia, due to receive a stem cell transplant. The sequences come from PBMCs, collected before TCRalphabeta/CD19-depleted stem cell transplant. Written as DNA, the CDR3 is TGTGCCAGCAGCTTGTCGATAGCCAAAAACATTCAGTACTTC. It yields the protein CASSLSIAKNIQYF. Drawing the rest from reference TRBV7-2 and TRBJ2-4, the complete variable domain is GAGVSQSPSNKVTEKGKDVELRCDPISGHTALYWYRQSLGQGLEFLIYFQGNSAPDKSGLPSDRFSAERTGGSVSTLTIQRTQQEDSAVYLCASSLSIAKNIQYFGAGTRLSVL.